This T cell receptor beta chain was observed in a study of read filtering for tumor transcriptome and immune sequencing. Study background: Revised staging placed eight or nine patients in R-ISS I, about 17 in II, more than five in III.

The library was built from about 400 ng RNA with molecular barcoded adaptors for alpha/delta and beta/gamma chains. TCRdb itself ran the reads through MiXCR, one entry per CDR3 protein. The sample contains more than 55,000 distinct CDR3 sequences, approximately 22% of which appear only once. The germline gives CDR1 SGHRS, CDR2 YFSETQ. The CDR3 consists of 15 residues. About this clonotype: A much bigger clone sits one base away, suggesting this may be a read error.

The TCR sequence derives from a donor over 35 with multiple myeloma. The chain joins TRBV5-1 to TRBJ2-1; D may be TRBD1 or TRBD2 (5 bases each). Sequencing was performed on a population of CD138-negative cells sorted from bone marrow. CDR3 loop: CASSFTGTSYNERFF. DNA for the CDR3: TGCGCCAGCAGCTTTACCGGGACCAGTTACAATGAGCGGTTCTTC. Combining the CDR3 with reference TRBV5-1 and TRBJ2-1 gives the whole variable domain KAGVTQTPRYLIKTRGQQVTLSCSPISGHRSVSWYQQTPGQGLQFLFEYFSETQRNKGNFPGRFSGRQFSNSRSEMNVSTLELGDSALYLCASSFTGTSYNERFFGPGTRLTVL.